The next 9 T cell receptor beta chains were all read from a single sample in a study of cytomegalovirus exposure and HLA in healthy donors. Sequencing used immunoSEQ multiplex PCR; TCRdb keeps in-frame clones, though not all of them. The data hold about 200,000 clones, with 80% to 90% observed a single time. The sequenced material came from PBMCs. The source of these receptors is a woman under 30 in good health and CMV-seronegative.

This clone was detected once. This sequence joins TRBV10-3 and TRBJ1-1; 9 bases align to TRBD1. V trimming: 7 bases; J trimming: 4 bases; junction bases outside the gene matches: 10. CDR1 is ENHRY, CDR2 SYGVKD, per germline. The CDR3 is made up of 15 amino acids. CDR3 region: CAITPGQGSSTEAFF. The DNA of the CDR3 is TGTGCCATCACCCCGGGACAGGGCTCCAGCACTGAAGCTTTCTTT.

The chain joins TRBV19 to TRBJ1-4; D unresolved. Trimming pared 5 bases from V and 4 bases from J, leaving 14 bases between. Germline CDR1 is LNHDA and CDR2 is SQIVND (reference sequence). The CDR3 is 15 residues long. Here the CDR3 DNA reads TGTGCCAGTAGTCTTGGCGGGGAAGATAATGAAAAACTGTTTTTT. This gives the protein CASSLGGEDNEKLFF.

This chain joins TRBV18 and TRBJ1-1, with 10 bases aligning to TRBD1. Germline V gives CDR1 KGHSH, CDR2 LQKENI. The J segment lost 0 bases and the V segment lost 2 bases, leaving 6 bases of the junction unmatched. The CDR3 consists of 17 residues. CDR3: CASSPYPTGGLNTEAFF. The CDR3 DNA is TGTGCCAGCTCACCATACCCGACAGGGGGCCTGAACACTGAAGCTTTCTTT.

The chain joins TRBV30 to TRBJ1-1; 7 bases agree with TRBD1. The CDR3 loop spans 14 amino acids. The V gene's germline CDR1 is GTSNPN and CDR2 SVGIG (reference sequence). The ends lost 2 bases at V and 4 bases at J; junction bases unmatched: 7. The CDR3 loop reads CAWSITGVSTEAFF. The DNA for the CDR3 is TGTGCCTGGAGTATAACAGGGGTGAGCACTGAAGCTTTCTTT.

The genes are TRBV7-2 and TRBJ2-7; possible D gene TRBD1, 6 bases. Germline V gene sequence: CDR1 SGHTA, CDR2 FQGNSA. V was pared by 5 bases and J by 12 bases, with 14 bases between. The CDR3 contains 11 residues. The CDR3 nucleotides read TGTGCCAGCAGCCGCACAGGGTTTTGGTACTTC. Amino acids: CASSRTGFWYF.

The genes are TRBV27 and TRBJ1-2; D is undetermined. CDR1 and CDR2 (germline): MNHEY, SMNVEV (reference sequence). Trimming pared 5 bases from V and 3 bases from J, leaving 10 bases between. The CDR3 is 13 amino acids. CDR3 sequence reads: CASSPRGYYGYTF. The CDR3 nucleotides are TGTGCCAGCAGTCCCCGGGGATACTATGGCTACACCTTC.

The gene calls are TRBV27 and TRBJ1-1; 7 nucleotides match TRBD1. Germline V lookup: CDR1 MNHEY, CDR2 SMNVEV (reference sequence). With V trimmed by 8 bases and J by 5 bases, 8 bases remained unmatched. This CDR3 spans 13 amino acids. The CDR3 spells CASATRGLTEAFF. CDR3 nucleotide sequence: TGTGCCAGCGCCACCAGGGGGTTGACTGAAGCTTTCTTT.

The rearrangement joins TRBV5-1 to TRBJ1-5; D perhaps matches TRBD1 (5 bases). V lost 10 bases and J lost 0, with 11 bases in between. Germline CDR1 SGHRS, CDR2 YFSETQ. The CDR3 has 13 residues. In DNA form, the CDR3 reads TGCGCCGACGGACACTATAGCAATCAGCCCCAGCATTTT. Amino acids: CADGHYSNQPQHF.

This chain connects TRBV1 to TRBJ2-5; the table's D call, TRBD2, has no DNA check behind it. TRBV1 constitutes a pseudogene. The CDR3 runs 18 residues. CDR3 sequence reads: CTSSQAPPLAGNQETQYF. The CDR3 nucleotides are TGCACCAGCAGCCAAGCCCCACCTCTAGCGGGAAACCAAGAGACCCAGTACTTC.